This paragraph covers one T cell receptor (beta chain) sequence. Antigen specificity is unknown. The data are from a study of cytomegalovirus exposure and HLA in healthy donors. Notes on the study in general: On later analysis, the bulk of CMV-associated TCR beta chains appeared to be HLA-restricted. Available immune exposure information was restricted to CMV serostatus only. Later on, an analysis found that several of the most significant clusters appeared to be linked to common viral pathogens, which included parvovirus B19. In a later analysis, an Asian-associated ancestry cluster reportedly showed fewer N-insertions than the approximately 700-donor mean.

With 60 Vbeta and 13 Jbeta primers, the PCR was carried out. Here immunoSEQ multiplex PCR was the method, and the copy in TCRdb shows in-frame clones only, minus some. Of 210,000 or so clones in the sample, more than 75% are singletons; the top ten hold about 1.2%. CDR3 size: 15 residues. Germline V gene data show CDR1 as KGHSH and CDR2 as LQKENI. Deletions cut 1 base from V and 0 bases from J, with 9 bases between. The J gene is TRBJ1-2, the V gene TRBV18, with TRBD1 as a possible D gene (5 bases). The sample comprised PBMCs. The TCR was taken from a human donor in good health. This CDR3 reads CASSPLDSPNYGYTF. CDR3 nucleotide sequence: TGTGCCAGCTCACCACTAGACAGCCCTAACTATGGCTACACCTTC.